This paragraph covers one T cell receptor beta chain sequence. V lost 3 bases to trimming and J lost 7 bases, with 18 bases between them. The CDR3 spans 15 residues. From germline, CDR1 is LGHNA and CDR2 YSLEER. This sample was included in a study of blood T cell repertoires in COVID-19. Produced via immunoSEQ multiplex PCR; TCRdb's table is partial and in-frame only. Altogether about 200,000 clones are present, about 81% being singletons, with the ten largest covering roughly 5.5%. The TCR sequence derives from a woman in her 70s with COVID-19, enrolled during active disease. This rearrangement joins TRBV4-3 to TRBJ1-1; TRBD1 is a possible D gene (5 bases). Sequencing was performed on peripheral blood. Written as DNA, the CDR3 is TGCGCCAGCAGCCAGTTGGGAGGGGCGGGGTATGAAGCTTTCTTT. Translation: CASSQLGGAGYEAFF.